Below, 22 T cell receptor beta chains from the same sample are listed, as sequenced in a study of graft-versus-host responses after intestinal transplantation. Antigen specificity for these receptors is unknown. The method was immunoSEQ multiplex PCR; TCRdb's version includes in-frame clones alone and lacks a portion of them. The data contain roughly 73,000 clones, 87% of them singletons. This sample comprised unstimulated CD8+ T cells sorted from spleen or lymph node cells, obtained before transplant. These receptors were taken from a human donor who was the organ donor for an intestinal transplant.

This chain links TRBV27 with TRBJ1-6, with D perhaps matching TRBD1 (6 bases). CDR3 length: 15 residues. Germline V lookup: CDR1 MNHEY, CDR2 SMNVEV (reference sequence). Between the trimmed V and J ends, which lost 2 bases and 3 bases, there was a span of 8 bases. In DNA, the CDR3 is TGTGCCAGCAGTTTACAGGGGTACTATAATTCACCCCTCCACTTT. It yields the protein CASSLQGYYNSPLHF.

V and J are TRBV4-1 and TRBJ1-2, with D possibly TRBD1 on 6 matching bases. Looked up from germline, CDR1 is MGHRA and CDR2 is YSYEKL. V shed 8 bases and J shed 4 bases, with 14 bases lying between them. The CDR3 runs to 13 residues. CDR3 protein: CASGQGIGYGYTF. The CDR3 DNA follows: TGCGCCAGCGGGCAGGGGATCGGCTATGGCTACACCTTC.

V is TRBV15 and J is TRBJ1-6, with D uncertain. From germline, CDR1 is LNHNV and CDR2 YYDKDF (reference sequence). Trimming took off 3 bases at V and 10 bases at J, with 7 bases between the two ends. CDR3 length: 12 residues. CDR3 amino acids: CATSSGGSPLHF. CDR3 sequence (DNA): TGTGCCACCAGCAGCGGAGGATCACCCCTCCACTTT.

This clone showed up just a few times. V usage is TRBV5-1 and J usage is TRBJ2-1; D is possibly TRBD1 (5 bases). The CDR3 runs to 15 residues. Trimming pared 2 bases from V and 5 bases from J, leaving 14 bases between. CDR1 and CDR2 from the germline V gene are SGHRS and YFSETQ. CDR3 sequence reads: CASSFEGAPHNEQFF. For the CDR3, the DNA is TGCGCCAGCAGCTTTGAAGGGGCGCCCCACAATGAGCAGTTCTTC.

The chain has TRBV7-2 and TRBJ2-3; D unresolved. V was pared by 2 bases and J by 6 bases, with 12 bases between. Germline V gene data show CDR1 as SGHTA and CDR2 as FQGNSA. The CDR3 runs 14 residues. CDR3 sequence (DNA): TGTGCCAGCAGCTTAATTCCCAACAAGGATACGCAGTATTTT. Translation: CASSLIPNKDTQYF.

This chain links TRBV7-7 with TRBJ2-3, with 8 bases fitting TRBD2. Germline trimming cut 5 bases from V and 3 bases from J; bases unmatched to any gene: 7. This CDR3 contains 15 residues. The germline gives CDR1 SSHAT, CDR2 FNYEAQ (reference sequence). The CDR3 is CASSARPGGTDTQYF. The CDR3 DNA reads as TGTGCCAGCAGCGCCCGCCCGGGGGGGACAGATACGCAGTATTTT.

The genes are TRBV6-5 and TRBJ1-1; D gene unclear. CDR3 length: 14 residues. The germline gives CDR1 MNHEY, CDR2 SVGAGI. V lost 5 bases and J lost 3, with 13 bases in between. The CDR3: CASSPTAPDTEAFF. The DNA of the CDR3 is TGTGCCAGCAGTCCCACCGCGCCAGACACTGAAGCTTTCTTT.

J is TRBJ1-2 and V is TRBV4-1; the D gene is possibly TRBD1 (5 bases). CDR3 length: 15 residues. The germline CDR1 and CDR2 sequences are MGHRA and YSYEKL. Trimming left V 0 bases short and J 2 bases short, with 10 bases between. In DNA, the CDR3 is TGCGCCAGCAGCCAAGAGGAGGCAGGGAACTATGGCTACACCTTC. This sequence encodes CASSQEEAGNYGYTF.

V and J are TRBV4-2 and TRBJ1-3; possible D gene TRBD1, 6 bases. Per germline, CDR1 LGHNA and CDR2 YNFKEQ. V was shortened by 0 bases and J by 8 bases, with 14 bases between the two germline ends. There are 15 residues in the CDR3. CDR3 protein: CASSQEGHVQDTIYF. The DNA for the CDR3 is TGTGCCAGCAGCCAAGAGGGACACGTCCAGGACACCATATATTTT.

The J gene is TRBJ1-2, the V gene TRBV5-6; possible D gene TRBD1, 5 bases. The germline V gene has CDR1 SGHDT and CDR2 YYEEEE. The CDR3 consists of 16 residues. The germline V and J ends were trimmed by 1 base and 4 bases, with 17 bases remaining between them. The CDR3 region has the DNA TGTGCCAGCAGCTTGCGGACATCTCCTGGTTTCTATGGCTACACCTTC. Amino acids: CASSLRTSPGFYGYTF.

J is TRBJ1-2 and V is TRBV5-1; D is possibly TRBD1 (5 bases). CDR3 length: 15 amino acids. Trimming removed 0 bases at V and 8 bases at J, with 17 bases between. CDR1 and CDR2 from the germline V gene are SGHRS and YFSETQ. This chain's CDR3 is CASSLDGTFTQGYTF. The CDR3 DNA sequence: TGCGCCAGCAGCTTGGATGGGACTTTCACCCAAGGCTACACCTTC.

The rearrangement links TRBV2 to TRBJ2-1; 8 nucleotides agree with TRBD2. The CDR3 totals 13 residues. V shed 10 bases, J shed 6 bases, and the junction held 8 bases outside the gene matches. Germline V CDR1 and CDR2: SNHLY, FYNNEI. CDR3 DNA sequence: TGTGCCAACGGGGGGGGGCGAGGCAATGAGCAGTTCTTC. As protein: CANGGGRGNEQFF.

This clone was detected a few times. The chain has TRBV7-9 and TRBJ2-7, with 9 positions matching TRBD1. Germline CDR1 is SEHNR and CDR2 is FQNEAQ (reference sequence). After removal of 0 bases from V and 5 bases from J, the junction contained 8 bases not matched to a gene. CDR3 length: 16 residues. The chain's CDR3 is CASSLAGTGIVHEQYF. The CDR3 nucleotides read TGTGCCAGCAGCTTAGCAGGGACAGGGATAGTGCACGAGCAGTACTTC.

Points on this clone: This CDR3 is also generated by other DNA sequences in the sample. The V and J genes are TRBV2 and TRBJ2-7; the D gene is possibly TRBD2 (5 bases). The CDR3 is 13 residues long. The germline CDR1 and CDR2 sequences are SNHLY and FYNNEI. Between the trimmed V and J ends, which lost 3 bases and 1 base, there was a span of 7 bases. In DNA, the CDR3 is TGTGCCAGCAGTGAGCGGGTTTCCTACGAGCAGTACTTC. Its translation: CASSERVSYEQYF.

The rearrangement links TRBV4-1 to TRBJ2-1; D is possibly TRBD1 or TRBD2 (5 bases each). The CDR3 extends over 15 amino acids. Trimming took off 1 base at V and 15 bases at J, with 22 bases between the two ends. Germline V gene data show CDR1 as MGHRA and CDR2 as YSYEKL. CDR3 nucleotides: TGCGCCAGCAGCCAAGGAGGCGTAGGGGACCCCGTGATGTTCTTC. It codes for CASSQGGVGDPVMFF.

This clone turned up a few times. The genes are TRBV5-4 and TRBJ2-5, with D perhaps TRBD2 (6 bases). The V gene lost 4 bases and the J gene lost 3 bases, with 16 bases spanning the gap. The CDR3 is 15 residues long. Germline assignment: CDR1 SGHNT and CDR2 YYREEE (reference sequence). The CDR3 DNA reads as TGTGCCAGCAGCATGCCCGGGACTTTAAAAGAGACCCAGTACTTC. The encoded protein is CASSMPGTLKETQYF.

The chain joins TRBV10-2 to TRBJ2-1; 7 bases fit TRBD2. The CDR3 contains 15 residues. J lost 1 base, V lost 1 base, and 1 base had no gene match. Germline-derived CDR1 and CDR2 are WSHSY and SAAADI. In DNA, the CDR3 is TGCGCCAGCAGTGAGTGGGGGGGGTCCTACAATGAGCAGTTCTTC. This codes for CASSEWGGSYNEQFF.

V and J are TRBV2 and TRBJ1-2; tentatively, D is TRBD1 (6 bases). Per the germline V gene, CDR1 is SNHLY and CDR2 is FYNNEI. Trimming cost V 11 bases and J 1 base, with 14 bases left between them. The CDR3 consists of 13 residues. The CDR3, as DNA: TGTGCCGGCGAACAGGGAGTTAACTATGGCTACACCTTC. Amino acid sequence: CAGEQGVNYGYTF. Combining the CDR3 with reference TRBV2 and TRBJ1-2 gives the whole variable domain EPEVTQTPSHQVTQMGQEVILRCVPISNHLYFYWYRQILGQKVEFLVSFYNNEISEKSEIFDDQFSVERPDGSNFTLKIRSTKLEDSAMYFCAGEQGVNYGYTFGSGTRLTVV.

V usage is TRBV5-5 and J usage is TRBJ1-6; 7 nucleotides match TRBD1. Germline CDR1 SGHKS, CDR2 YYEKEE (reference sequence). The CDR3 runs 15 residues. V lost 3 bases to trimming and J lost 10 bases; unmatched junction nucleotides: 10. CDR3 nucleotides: TGTGCCAGCAGCTGGGAGACAGGGTCCCTGTCACCCCTCCACTTT. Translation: CASSWETGSLSPLHF.

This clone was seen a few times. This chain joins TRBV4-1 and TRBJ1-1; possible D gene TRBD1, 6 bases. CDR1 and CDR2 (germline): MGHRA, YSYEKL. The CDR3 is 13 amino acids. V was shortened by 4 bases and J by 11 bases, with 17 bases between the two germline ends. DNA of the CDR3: TGCGCCAGCAGCCCGTTACAGGGAGGAGTCGCTTTCTTT. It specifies CASSPLQGGVAFF.

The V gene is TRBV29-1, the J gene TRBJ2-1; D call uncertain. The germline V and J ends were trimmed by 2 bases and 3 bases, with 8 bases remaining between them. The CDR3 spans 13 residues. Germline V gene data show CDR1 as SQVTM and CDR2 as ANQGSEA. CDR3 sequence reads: CSVERPIYNEQFF. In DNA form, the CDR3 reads TGCAGCGTTGAAAGACCAATCTACAATGAGCAGTTCTTC.

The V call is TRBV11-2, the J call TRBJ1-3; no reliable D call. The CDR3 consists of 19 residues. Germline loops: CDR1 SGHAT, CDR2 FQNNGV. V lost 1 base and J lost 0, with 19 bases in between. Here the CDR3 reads CASSLGTFGTSSSGNTIYF. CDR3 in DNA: TGTGCCAGCAGCTTAGGAACCTTCGGCACTAGCAGCTCTGGAAACACCATATATTTT. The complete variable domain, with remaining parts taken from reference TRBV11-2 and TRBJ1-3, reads EAGVAQSPRYKIIEKRQSVAFWCNPISGHATLYWYQQILGQGPKLLIQFQNNGVVDDSQLPKDRFSAERLKGVDSTLKIQPAKLEDSAVYLCASSLGTFGTSSSGNTIYFGEGSWLTVV.